Listed below are T cell receptor beta chains from one sample, sequenced in a study of blood T cells in healthy people across ages. TCRdb fed the 5' RACE reads into MiXCR, producing one record per CDR3 protein. The sample records approximately 2,000,000 distinct CDR3 sequences, around 42% being singletons. Sample: blood. The source of these receptors is a human donor in good health. Each CDR3 is given with its conserved first and last residue. The D gene is left open where the match is weak. The listing skips clone size in some rows; elsewhere it reads once, few, many or a size class.

D gene: TRBD1
J gene: TRBJ1-2
clone size: NA
CDR3 length: 14
V gene: TRBV2
CDR3 DNA: TGTGCCAGCAGGACAGGGGTGCCCTTCTATGGCTACACCTTC
CDR3 protein: CASRTGVPFYGYTF

D gene: TRBD1
J gene: TRBJ1-2
clone size: few
CDR3 length: 14
V gene: TRBV12-3/TRBV12-4
CDR3 DNA: TGTGCCAGCAGCCGGGGACAGCCAAACTATGGCTACACCTTC
CDR3 protein: CASSRGQPNYGYTF

D gene: NA
J gene: TRBJ2-4
clone size: NA
CDR3 length: 13
V gene: TRBV6-2/TRBV6-3
CDR3 DNA: TGTGCCAGCAGTTACGAGGAGTACAATGAGCAGTACTTC
CDR3 protein: CASSYEEYNEQYF

D gene: NA
J gene: TRBJ1-4
clone size: NA
CDR3 length: 14
V gene: TRBV6-5
CDR3 DNA: TGTGCCAGCAGTAATGGGGGGCTTGATGAAAAACTGTTTTTT
CDR3 protein: CASSNGGLDEKLFF

D gene: NA
J gene: TRBJ1-2
clone size: many
CDR3 length: 14
V gene: TRBV6-5
CDR3 DNA: TGTGCCAGCAGTCCTGGACAGTTTTACTATGGCTACACCTTC
CDR3 protein: CASSPGQFYYGYTF

D gene: NA
J gene: TRBJ2-6
clone size: few
CDR3 length: 17
V gene: TRBV6-2/TRBV6-3
CDR3 DNA: TGTGCCAGCAGTTACTATGGGAGTGGCTCTGGGGCCAACGTCCTGACTTTC
CDR3 protein: CASSYYGSGSGANVLTF

D gene: NA
J gene: TRBJ2-3
clone size: NA
CDR3 length: 15
V gene: TRBV21-1
CDR3 DNA: TGTGCCAGCCCGCGGCTCGGGGGGACCACAGATACGCAGTATTTT
CDR3 protein: CASPRLGGTTDTQYF

D gene: NA
J gene: TRBJ2-7
clone size: few
CDR3 length: 15
V gene: TRBV20-1
CDR3 DNA: TGCAGTGCTAGTATATCGGCAGGGAGCTCCTACGAGCAGTACTTC
CDR3 protein: CSASISAGSSYEQYF

D gene: NA
J gene: TRBJ1-2
clone size: NA
CDR3 length: 12
V gene: TRBV12-3/TRBV12-4
CDR3 DNA: TGTGCCAGCACCGAAGGACCGGATGGCTACACCTTC
CDR3 protein: CASTEGPDGYTF

D gene: TRBD2
J gene: TRBJ2-5
clone size: few
CDR3 length: 15
V gene: TRBV20-1
CDR3 DNA: TGCAGTGCTAGAGCTAGCGGGGGGGCCGGAGAGACCCAGTACTTC
CDR3 protein: CSARASGGAGETQYF

D gene: TRBD1
J gene: TRBJ1-5
clone size: NA
CDR3 length: 15
V gene: TRBV6-6
CDR3 DNA: TGTGCCAGCAGTTCGACAGGGGGCACGAATCAGCCCCAGCATTTT
CDR3 protein: CASSSTGGTNQPQHF

D gene: NA
J gene: TRBJ1-2
clone size: NA
CDR3 length: 15
V gene: TRBV7-9
CDR3 DNA: TGTGCCAGCAGCTTATCAATGGGGCCCAGCTATGGCTACACCTTC
CDR3 protein: CASSLSMGPSYGYTF

D gene: TRBD1
J gene: TRBJ1-2
clone size: few
CDR3 length: 15
V gene: TRBV20-1
CDR3 DNA: TGCAGTGCTAGACCGCGACAGGGAGTAGACTATGGCTACACCTTC
CDR3 protein: CSARPRQGVDYGYTF

D gene: NA
J gene: TRBJ2-1
clone size: NA
CDR3 length: 15
V gene: TRBV20-1
CDR3 DNA: TGCAGTGTCGAAGTGGGGACAAACCCCTACAATGAGCAGTTCTTC
CDR3 protein: CSVEVGTNPYNEQFF

D gene: NA
J gene: TRBJ2-3
clone size: NA
CDR3 length: 15
V gene: TRBV5-5
CDR3 DNA: TGTGCCAGCAGCTTCGGCTATCTGGGAGGAGATACGCAGTATTTT
CDR3 protein: CASSFGYLGGDTQYF

D gene: NA
J gene: TRBJ2-5
clone size: NA
CDR3 length: 17
V gene: TRBV7-6
CDR3 DNA: TGTGCCAGCAGCTTTTTTTATGGGTCAGACGGAGGGGAGACCCAGTACTTC
CDR3 protein: CASSFFYGSDGGETQYF

D gene: NA
J gene: TRBJ1-4
clone size: once
CDR3 length: 14
V gene: TRBV6-2/TRBV6-3
CDR3 DNA: TGTGCCAGCAGTTGGATTGGTGATACTGAAAAACTGTTTTTT
CDR3 protein: CASSWIGDTEKLFF

D gene: TRBD2
J gene: TRBJ2-1
clone size: NA
CDR3 length: 14
V gene: TRBV5-1
CDR3 DNA: TGCGCCAGCAGCTCGGGACGGACTAGCGATGAGCAGTTCTTC
CDR3 protein: CASSSGRTSDEQFF

D gene: NA
J gene: TRBJ2-2
clone size: NA
CDR3 length: 16
V gene: TRBV10-3
CDR3 DNA: TGTGCCATCAGTGAGTCGGGGCAGCCAGGGACCGGGGAGCTGTTTTTT
CDR3 protein: CAISESGQPGTGELFF

D gene: NA
J gene: TRBJ2-3
clone size: NA
CDR3 length: 12
V gene: TRBV20-1
CDR3 DNA: TGCAGTGCTAGAGAGGTTGCAGATACGCAGTATTTT
CDR3 protein: CSAREVADTQYF

D gene: TRBD1
J gene: TRBJ1-4
clone size: few
CDR3 length: 14
V gene: TRBV20-1
CDR3 DNA: TGCAGTGCTAGAGAGTTGCAGGGGGGAGAAAAACTGTTTTTT
CDR3 protein: CSARELQGGEKLFF

D gene: NA
J gene: TRBJ2-5
clone size: many
CDR3 length: 14
V gene: TRBV5-1
CDR3 DNA: TGTGCCAGCAGCTTAGCGGCAGGGGAAGAGACCCAGTACTTC
CDR3 protein: CASSLAAGEETQYF

D gene: NA
J gene: TRBJ1-2
clone size: NA
CDR3 length: 14
V gene: TRBV12-3/TRBV12-4
CDR3 DNA: TGTGCCAGCAGTTTATATGGGCTTGGCTATGGCTACACCTTC
CDR3 protein: CASSLYGLGYGYTF

D gene: NA
J gene: TRBJ1-1
clone size: NA
CDR3 length: 11
V gene: TRBV20-1
CDR3 DNA: TGCAGTGCTTCGATGGCAGGGGAAGCTTTCTTT
CDR3 protein: CSASMAGEAFF

D gene: TRBD2
J gene: TRBJ2-1
clone size: NA
CDR3 length: 17
V gene: TRBV20-1
CDR3 DNA: TGCAGTGCTAGACGGGGGGGAGCGGGGAGAAACTACAATGAGCAGTTCTTC
CDR3 protein: CSARRGGAGRNYNEQFF

D gene: NA
J gene: TRBJ2-3
clone size: NA
CDR3 length: 16
V gene: TRBV9
CDR3 DNA: TGTGCCAGCAGCCCAGAGGGGACGGCTAGCACAGATACGCAGTATTTT
CDR3 protein: CASSPEGTASTDTQYF

D gene: NA
J gene: TRBJ2-7
clone size: few
CDR3 length: 14
V gene: TRBV19
CDR3 DNA: TGTGCCAGTAGCGGGCTGGGACGCGTGGGCGAGCAGTACTTC
CDR3 protein: CASSGLGRVGEQYF

D gene: NA
J gene: TRBJ1-1
clone size: NA
CDR3 length: 16
V gene: TRBV12-5
CDR3 DNA: TGTGCTAGTGGTCTCCGTGGTTGGGGAGGCAAGGGTGAAGCTTTCTTT
CDR3 protein: CASGLRGWGGKGEAFF

D gene: NA
J gene: TRBJ1-5
clone size: NA
CDR3 length: 14
V gene: TRBV6-2/TRBV6-3
CDR3 DNA: TGTGCCAGCAGTCCTCAGGGTATGAGGCAGCCCCAGCATTTT
CDR3 protein: CASSPQGMRQPQHF

D gene: NA
J gene: TRBJ2-3
clone size: few
CDR3 length: 17
V gene: TRBV24-1
CDR3 DNA: TGTGCCACCAGTGATTTGCCTAGGGGAGCTCCACCAGATACGCAGTATTTT
CDR3 protein: CATSDLPRGAPPDTQYF

D gene: NA
J gene: TRBJ2-7
clone size: NA
CDR3 length: 13
V gene: TRBV12-3/TRBV12-4
CDR3 DNA: TGCGCCAGTGGAGGGGGCGGGCTGCACGAGCAGTACTTC
CDR3 protein: CASGGGGLHEQYF

D gene: NA
J gene: TRBJ2-1
clone size: NA
CDR3 length: 15
V gene: TRBV5-6
CDR3 DNA: TGTGCCAGCAGCTTGGGCGGTTGGAGCTACAATGAGCAGTTCTTC
CDR3 protein: CASSLGGWSYNEQFF

D gene: NA
J gene: TRBJ1-2
clone size: few
CDR3 length: 16
V gene: TRBV5-6
CDR3 DNA: TGTGCCAGCAGCACGTTGGACTGGTCCGAGAGCGGTGGCTACACCTTC
CDR3 protein: CASSTLDWSESGGYTF

D gene: NA
J gene: TRBJ2-3
clone size: few
CDR3 length: 14
V gene: TRBV28
CDR3 DNA: TGTGCCAGCACTGGCGTGAGGGCTGGAGATACGCAGTATTTT
CDR3 protein: CASTGVRAGDTQYF

D gene: TRBD1
J gene: TRBJ2-1
clone size: few
CDR3 length: 13
V gene: TRBV7-3
CDR3 DNA: TGTGCCAGCGGTGACAGGGGTTACGATGAGCAGTTCTTC
CDR3 protein: CASGDRGYDEQFF

D gene: NA
J gene: TRBJ1-2
clone size: few
CDR3 length: 15
V gene: TRBV11-2
CDR3 DNA: TGTGCCAGCAGTTTAGACGCGGGACGGCTCTATGGCTACACCTTC
CDR3 protein: CASSLDAGRLYGYTF

D gene: NA
J gene: TRBJ1-4
clone size: few
CDR3 length: 13
V gene: TRBV6-2/TRBV6-3
CDR3 DNA: TGTGCCAGCGGCGGACTCCCGGGTGAAAAACTGTTTTTT
CDR3 protein: CASGGLPGEKLFF

D gene: NA
J gene: TRBJ1-1
clone size: few
CDR3 length: 13
V gene: TRBV18
CDR3 DNA: TGTGCCAGCTCACCAACATACAACACTGAAGCTTTCTTT
CDR3 protein: CASSPTYNTEAFF

D gene: TRBD1
J gene: TRBJ1-5
clone size: NA
CDR3 length: 16
V gene: TRBV4-3
CDR3 DNA: TGCGCCAGCAGCGTGGTCTTTGGACAGGGGAGTCAGCCCCAGCATTTT
CDR3 protein: CASSVVFGQGSQPQHF

D gene: TRBD2
J gene: TRBJ2-3
clone size: NA
CDR3 length: 17
V gene: TRBV28
CDR3 DNA: TGTGCCAGCAGCCCCACGGGACTAGCGGGGAACACAGATACGCAGTATTTT
CDR3 protein: CASSPTGLAGNTDTQYF

D gene: NA
J gene: TRBJ2-7
clone size: NA
CDR3 length: 14
V gene: TRBV4-1
CDR3 DNA: TGCGCCAGCAGCCCCGGACTCTTCTCCTACGAGCAGTACTTC
CDR3 protein: CASSPGLFSYEQYF

D gene: NA
J gene: TRBJ2-3
clone size: NA
CDR3 length: 17
V gene: TRBV11-2
CDR3 DNA: TGTGCCAGCAGCTTAGACGTCTGGGGCGGAAGCACAGATACGCAGTATTTT
CDR3 protein: CASSLDVWGGSTDTQYF

D gene: NA
J gene: TRBJ2-1
clone size: once
CDR3 length: 13
V gene: TRBV20-1
CDR3 DNA: TGCAGTGCCAAGACAGGGGCGGGGGGGGAGCAGTTCTTC
CDR3 protein: CSAKTGAGGEQFF

D gene: NA
J gene: TRBJ2-1
clone size: NA
CDR3 length: 13
V gene: TRBV6-4
CDR3 DNA: TGTGCCGGCAGTGACCAAGATTACAATGAGCAGTTCTTC
CDR3 protein: CAGSDQDYNEQFF

D gene: NA
J gene: TRBJ2-1
clone size: NA
CDR3 length: 12
V gene: TRBV12-3/TRBV12-4
CDR3 DNA: TGTGCCTGCAGTTGGACTTTTAATGAGCAGTTCTTC
CDR3 protein: CACSWTFNEQFF